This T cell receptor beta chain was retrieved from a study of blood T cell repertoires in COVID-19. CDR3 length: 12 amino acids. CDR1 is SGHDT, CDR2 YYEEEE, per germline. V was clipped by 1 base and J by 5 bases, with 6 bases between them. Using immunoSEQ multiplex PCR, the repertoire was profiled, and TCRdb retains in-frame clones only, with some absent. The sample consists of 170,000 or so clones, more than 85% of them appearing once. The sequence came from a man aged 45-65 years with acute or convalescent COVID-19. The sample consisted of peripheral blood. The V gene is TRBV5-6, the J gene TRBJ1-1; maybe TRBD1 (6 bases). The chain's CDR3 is CASSLQGTEAFF. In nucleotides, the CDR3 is TGTGCCAGCAGCTTGCAGGGGACTGAAGCTTTCTTT.